This TCR beta chain was obtained from a study of PD-1 blockade in classical Hodgkin lymphoma. Clones were read by immunoSEQ multiplex PCR, and TCRdb kept only the in-frame ones, dropping some. The sample contains roughly 100,000 clones, more than 70% of which appear only once. Time point here: cycle 4 day 1 (C4D1), after five to seven weeks of nivolumab. All trial patients relapsed after autologous stem cell transplantation. The specimen was peripheral blood mononuclear cells (PBMCs), collected before the fourth cycle of nivolumab. The sequence was obtained from a human donor with classical Hodgkin lymphoma.

The CDR3, as DNA: TGTGCCAGTAGGGAGGGAGGTAGTTATCGCAATGAGCAGTTCTTC. Its translation is CASREGGSYRNEQFF. The V gene is TRBV19, the J gene TRBJ2-1; D is perhaps TRBD2 (6 bases). The germline V gene encodes CDR1 LNHDA and CDR2 SQIVND (reference sequence). This CDR3 has 15 residues. The V end was cut by 6 bases, the J end by 6 bases, with 18 bases between.